Presented here are 10 T cell receptor beta chains from one specimen sequenced in a study of T cell repertoires in cytomegalovirus infection. TCRdb reprocessed the reads with MiXCR, giving one entry per CDR3 protein. Among 150,000 to 200,000 distinct CDR3 sequences listed, around 15% were seen once. Source material: PBMCs. All receptors derive from a human donor in good health (CMV status not recorded). Some clones in this sample may be carry-over from other donors' samples.

This clonotype was seen a few times. V gene TRBV6-4 combines with J gene TRBJ2-1; D is undetermined. The V end lost 6 bases, the J end lost 4 bases, and 10 bases lay between the germline ends. Germline V gene lookup returns CDR1 MRHNA and CDR2 SNTAGT. The CDR3 sequence is 13 residues long. CDR3 DNA: TGTGCCAGCAGCCGCTCCTCTTACAATGAGCAGTTCTTC. As protein: CASSRSSYNEQFF.

This clonotype was recorded a few times. V usage is TRBV12-3 or TRBV12-4 and J usage is TRBJ2-2; 9 bases fit TRBD1. This CDR3 has 16 amino acids. V lost 7 bases, J lost 4 bases, and 10 bases stayed unmatched. The CDR3 here is CASIDRGQGLTGELFF. CDR3 coding DNA: TGTGCCAGCATCGATCGGGGACAGGGACTCACCGGGGAGCTGTTTTTT.

The genes are TRBV29-1 and TRBJ2-3, with D tentatively TRBD2 (5 bases). V dropped 0 bases and J dropped 0 bases, with 28 bases sitting between them. The CDR3 extends over 21 amino acids. The V gene's germline CDR1 is SQVTM and CDR2 ANQGSEA. The CDR3 is CSVEDRSAERLLATSTDTQYF. DNA for the CDR3: TGCAGCGTTGAAGACCGGTCGGCAGAAAGGCTGCTAGCTACTAGCACAGATACGCAGTATTTT.

This clonotype was seen ten or more times. This chain joins TRBV29-1 and TRBJ1-1; 12 bases are shared with TRBD1. Germline loops: CDR1 SQVTM, CDR2 ANQGSEA. J was trimmed by 8 bases and V by 7 bases; bases with no gene match: 11. The CDR3 has 14 amino acids. In nucleotides, the CDR3 is TGCAGCGCCATCGTCCCCGGGACAGGGGGCGAAGCTTTCTTT. Amino acids: CSAIVPGTGGEAFF. Full variable domain (missing parts from reference TRBV29-1 and TRBJ1-1): SAVISQKPSRDICQRGTSLTIQCQVDSQVTMMFWYRQQPGQSLTLIATANQGSEATYESGFVIDKFPISRPNLTFSTLTVSNMSPEDSSIYLCSAIVPGTGGEAFFGQGTRLTVV.

This chain connects TRBV20-1 to TRBJ2-7, with 12 nucleotides matching TRBD2. Germline CDR1 reads DFQATT; CDR2 reads SNEGSKA (reference sequence). This CDR3 contains 14 residues. V shed 6 bases, J shed 0 bases, and the junction held 3 bases outside the gene matches. The CDR3, as DNA: TGCAGTGCGGAGACTAGCGGGAGCTCCTACGAGCAGTACTTC. It is translated as CSAETSGSSYEQYF.

The chain recombines TRBV5-5 with TRBJ2-5; TRBD1 matches 7 bases. Per the germline V gene, CDR1 is SGHKS and CDR2 is YYEKEE (reference sequence). The CDR3 sequence is 15 residues long. Losses at the gene ends were 2 bases for V and 3 bases for J; bases not matched to a gene: 7. In DNA, the CDR3 is TGTGCCAGCAGCTTACAGGGGTGGGCGGAAGAGACCCAGTACTTC. Its translation is CASSLQGWAEETQYF.

This clonotype appeared many times. The V gene is TRBV6-2 or TRBV6-3, the J gene TRBJ2-4; 7 nucleotides line up with TRBD1. V shed 5 bases, J shed 5 bases, and the junction held 6 bases outside the gene matches. Germline CDR1 and CDR2: MNHEY and SVGEGT. CDR3 size: 14 residues. The CDR3 sequence is CASSRRTGENIQYF. The DNA of the CDR3 is TGTGCCAGCAGTCGAAGAACAGGGGAAAACATTCAGTACTTC.

The J gene is TRBJ1-2, the V gene TRBV10-2, with D hard to call. The CDR3 is made up of 14 amino acids. V lost 2 bases to trimming and J lost 4 bases, with 11 bases between them. Germline V CDR1 and CDR2: WSHSY, SAAADI. CDR3: CASSEVGVSYGYTF. The CDR3 coding sequence is TGCGCCAGCAGTGAGGTCGGGGTTAGCTATGGCTACACCTTC.

The chain combines TRBV7-2 with TRBJ2-7, with D maybe TRBD1 (6 bases). V was trimmed by 5 bases and J by 5 bases, leaving 22 bases between them. This CDR3 is 16 amino acids long. Germline-derived CDR1 and CDR2 are SGHTA and FQGNSA. The CDR3 is CASSPNEAGDVDEQYF. The CDR3, as DNA: TGTGCCAGCAGCCCTAATGAGGCAGGGGACGTCGACGAGCAGTACTTC.

The chain recombines TRBV3-1 with TRBJ2-4; D perhaps matches TRBD1 (6 bases). CDR1 and CDR2 (germline): LGHDT, YNNKEL (reference sequence). The CDR3 loop spans 15 amino acids. Trimming took 0 bases from V and 7 from J, leaving 13 bases between them. The CDR3 region has the DNA TGTGCCAGCAGCCAAGAGACAGGCCCAAAGAACATTCAGTACTTC. Amino acids: CASSQETGPKNIQYF.